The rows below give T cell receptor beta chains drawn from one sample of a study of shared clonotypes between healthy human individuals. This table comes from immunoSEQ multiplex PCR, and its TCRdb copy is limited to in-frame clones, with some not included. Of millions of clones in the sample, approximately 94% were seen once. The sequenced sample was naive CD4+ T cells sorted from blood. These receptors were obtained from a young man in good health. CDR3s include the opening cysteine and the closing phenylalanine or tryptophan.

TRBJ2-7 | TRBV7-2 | CASSLGPELVYEQYF
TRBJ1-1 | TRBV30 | CAWSVTGLNTEAFF
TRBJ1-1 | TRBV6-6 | CASRGNGGARTEAFF
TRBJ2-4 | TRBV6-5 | CASSYSTGRDIQYF
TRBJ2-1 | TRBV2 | CASSSLGGDEQFF
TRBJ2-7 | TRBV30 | CAWSYYRDRDFRYEQYF
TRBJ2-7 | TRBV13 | CASSPPPNGNKYEQYF
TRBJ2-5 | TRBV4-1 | CASSQDPGWGGETQYF
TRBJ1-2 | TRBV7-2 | CASSLAVQVGYGYTF
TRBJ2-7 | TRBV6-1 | CASSRTGREQYF
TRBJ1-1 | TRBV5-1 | CASSLAQGGTEAFF
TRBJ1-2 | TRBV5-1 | CASSLGGASDYGYTF
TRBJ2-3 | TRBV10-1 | CASSDPPGGPDTQYF
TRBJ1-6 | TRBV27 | CATRGQVVSPLHF
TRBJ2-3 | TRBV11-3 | CASSAPKRTDTQYF
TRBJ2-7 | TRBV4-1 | CASSQEGQRPTKQYF
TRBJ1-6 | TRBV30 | CAWSGDGSGNSPLHF
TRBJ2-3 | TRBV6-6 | CASSYDRLQYTQYF
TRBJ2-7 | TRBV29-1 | CSVEVDRGSYEQYF
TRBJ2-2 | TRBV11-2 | CASSPRTGLTGELFF
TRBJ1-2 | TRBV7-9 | CASSPGDREYGYTF
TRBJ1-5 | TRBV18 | CASSPDRVSNQPQHF
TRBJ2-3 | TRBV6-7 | CAPYGGGTDTQYF
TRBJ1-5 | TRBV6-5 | CASSYLVGQGLSF
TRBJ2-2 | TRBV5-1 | CASSLMNTVGELFF
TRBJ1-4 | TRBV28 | CASGVFNEKLFF
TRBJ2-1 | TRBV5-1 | CASSLAKGVAYNEQFF
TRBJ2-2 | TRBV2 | CASRGQGTGELFF
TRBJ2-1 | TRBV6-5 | CASSYSMGEPYNEQFF
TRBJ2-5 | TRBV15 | CATSSSVQETQYF
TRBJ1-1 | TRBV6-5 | CASSYSGRMNTEAFF
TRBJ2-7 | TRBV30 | CARGDTYEQYF
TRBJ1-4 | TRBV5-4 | CASSPGTGQGEKLFF
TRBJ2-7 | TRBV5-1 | CASSLVATGYEQYF
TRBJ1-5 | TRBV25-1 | CASNSLRGTVEQPQHF
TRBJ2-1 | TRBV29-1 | CSGRQASYNEQFF
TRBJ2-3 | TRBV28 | CASRGQITDTQYF
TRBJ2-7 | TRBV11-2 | CASSLDQSSGSAYEQYF
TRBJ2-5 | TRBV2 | CAGRETQYF
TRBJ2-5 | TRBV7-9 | CASSIQGAGGETQYF
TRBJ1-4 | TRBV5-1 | CASSLDRATNEKLFF
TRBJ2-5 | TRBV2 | CASSRLGIAGQETQYF
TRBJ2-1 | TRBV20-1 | CSASYEQFF
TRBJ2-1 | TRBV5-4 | CASSYPDPSGEQFF
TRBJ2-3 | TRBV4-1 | CASSQDLAGHMTDTQYF
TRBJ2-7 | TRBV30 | CAWSVLRRGYEQYF